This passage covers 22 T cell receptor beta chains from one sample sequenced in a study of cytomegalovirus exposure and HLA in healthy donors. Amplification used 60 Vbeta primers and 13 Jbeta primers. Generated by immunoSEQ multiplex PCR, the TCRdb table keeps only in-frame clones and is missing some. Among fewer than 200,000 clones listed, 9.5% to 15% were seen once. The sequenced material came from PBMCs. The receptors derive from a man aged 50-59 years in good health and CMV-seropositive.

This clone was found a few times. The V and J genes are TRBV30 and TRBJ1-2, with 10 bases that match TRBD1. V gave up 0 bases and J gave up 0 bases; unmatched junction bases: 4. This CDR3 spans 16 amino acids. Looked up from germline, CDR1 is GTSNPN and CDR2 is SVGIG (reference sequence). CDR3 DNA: TGTGCCTGGAGTGTTTGGGACAGGGGTTCTAACTATGGCTACACCTTC. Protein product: CAWSVWDRGSNYGYTF.

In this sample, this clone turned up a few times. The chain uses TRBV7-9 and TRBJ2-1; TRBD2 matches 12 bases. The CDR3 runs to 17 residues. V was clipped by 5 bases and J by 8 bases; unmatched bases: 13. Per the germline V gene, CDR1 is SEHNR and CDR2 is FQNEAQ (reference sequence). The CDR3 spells CASSRASGGAMQDEQFF. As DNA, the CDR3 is TGTGCCAGCAGCCGAGCTAGCGGGGGGGCAATGCAGGATGAGCAGTTCTTC.

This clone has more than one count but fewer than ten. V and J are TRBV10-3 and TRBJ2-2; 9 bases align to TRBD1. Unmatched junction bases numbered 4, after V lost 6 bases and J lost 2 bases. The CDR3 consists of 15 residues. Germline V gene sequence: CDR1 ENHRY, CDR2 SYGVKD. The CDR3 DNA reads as TGTGCCATCAGCTCGACAGGGGGTAACACCGGGGAGCTGTTTTTT. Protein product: CAISSTGGNTGELFF.

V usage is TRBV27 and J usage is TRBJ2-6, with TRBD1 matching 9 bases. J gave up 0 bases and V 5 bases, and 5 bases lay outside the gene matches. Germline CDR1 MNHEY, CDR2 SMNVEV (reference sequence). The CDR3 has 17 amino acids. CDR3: CASSQGTGRSGANVLTF. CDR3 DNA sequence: TGTGCCAGCAGTCAAGGGACAGGGCGCTCTGGGGCCAACGTCCTGACTTTC. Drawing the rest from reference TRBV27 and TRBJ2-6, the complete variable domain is EAQVTQNPRYLITVTGKKLTVTCSQNMNHEYMSWYRQDPGLGLRQIYYSMNVEVTDKGDVPEGYKVSRKEKRNFPLILESPSPNQTSLYFCASSQGTGRSGANVLTFGAGSRLTVL.

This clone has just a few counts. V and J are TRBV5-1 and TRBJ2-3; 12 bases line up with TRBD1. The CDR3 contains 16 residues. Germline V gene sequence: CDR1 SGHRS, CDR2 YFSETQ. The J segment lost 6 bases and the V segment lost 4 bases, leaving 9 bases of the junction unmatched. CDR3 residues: CASSPGGTGGDDTQYF. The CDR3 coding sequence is TGCGCCAGCAGCCCGGGGGGGACAGGGGGCGATGATACGCAGTATTTT.

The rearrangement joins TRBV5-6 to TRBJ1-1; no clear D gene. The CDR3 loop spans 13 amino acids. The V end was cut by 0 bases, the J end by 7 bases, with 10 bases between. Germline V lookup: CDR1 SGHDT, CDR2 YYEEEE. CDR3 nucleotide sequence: TGTGCCAGCAGCTTGGCGTTTGGAGTTGAAGCTTTCTTT. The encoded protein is CASSLAFGVEAFF.

CDR3 protein: CASSQEVRTGGSGYTF. In DNA form, the CDR3 reads TGCGCCAGCAGCCAAGAGGTCAGGACAGGGGGTAGTGGCTACACCTTC. The rearrangement joins TRBV4-3 to TRBJ1-2; 10 bases agree with TRBD1. The CDR3 spans 16 residues. Germline values: CDR1 LGHNA, CDR2 YSLEER. The V segment lost 0 bases and the J segment 7 bases; nucleotides outside the gene matches: 8.

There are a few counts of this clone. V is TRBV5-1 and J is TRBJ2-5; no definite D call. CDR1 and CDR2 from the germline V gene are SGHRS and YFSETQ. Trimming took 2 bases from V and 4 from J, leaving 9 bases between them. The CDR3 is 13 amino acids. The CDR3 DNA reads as TGCGCCAGCAGCTTCGGGTTAGGAGAGACCCAGTACTTC. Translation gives CASSFGLGETQYF.

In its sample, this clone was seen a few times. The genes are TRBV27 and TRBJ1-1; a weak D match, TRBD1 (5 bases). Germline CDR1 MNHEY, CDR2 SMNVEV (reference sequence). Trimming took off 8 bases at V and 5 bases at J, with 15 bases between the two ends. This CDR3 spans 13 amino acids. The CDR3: CASALYRGTEAFF. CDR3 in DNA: TGTGCCAGCGCCCTCTATCGGGGGACTGAAGCTTTCTTT.

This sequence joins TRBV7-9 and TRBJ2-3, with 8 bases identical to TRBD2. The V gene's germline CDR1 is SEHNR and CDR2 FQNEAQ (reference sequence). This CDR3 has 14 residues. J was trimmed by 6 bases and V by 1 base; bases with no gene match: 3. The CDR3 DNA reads TGTGCCAGCAGCTTAGAGTCTAGCGGGGATACGCAGTATTTT. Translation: CASSLESSGDTQYF.

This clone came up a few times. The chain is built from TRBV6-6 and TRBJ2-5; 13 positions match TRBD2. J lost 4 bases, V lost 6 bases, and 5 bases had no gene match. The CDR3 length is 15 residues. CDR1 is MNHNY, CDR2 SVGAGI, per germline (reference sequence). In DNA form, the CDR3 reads TGTGCCAGCAGCCCTACTAGCGGGGGGGCAGAGACCCAGTACTTC. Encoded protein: CASSPTSGGAETQYF.

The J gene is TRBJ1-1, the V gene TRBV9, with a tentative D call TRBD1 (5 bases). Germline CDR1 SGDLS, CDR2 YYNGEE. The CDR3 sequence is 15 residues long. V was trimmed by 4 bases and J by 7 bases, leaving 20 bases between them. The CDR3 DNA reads TGTGCCAGCAGCCCCCGGGGCAGCGGGGAGAGTGAAGCTTTCTTT. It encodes CASSPRGSGESEAFF.

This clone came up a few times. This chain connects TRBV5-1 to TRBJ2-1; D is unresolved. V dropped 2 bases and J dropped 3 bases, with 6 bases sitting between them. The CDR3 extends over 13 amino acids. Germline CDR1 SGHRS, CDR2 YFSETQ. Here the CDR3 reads CASSFDIYNEQFF. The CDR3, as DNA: TGCGCCAGCAGCTTTGACATCTACAATGAGCAGTTCTTC.

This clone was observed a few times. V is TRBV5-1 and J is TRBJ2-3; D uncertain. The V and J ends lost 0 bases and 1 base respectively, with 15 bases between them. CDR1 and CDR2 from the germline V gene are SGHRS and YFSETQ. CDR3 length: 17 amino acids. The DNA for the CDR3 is TGCGCCAGCAGCTTGGATCCTCACGGTTCGGGCACAGATACGCAGTATTTT. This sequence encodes CASSLDPHGSGTDTQYF.

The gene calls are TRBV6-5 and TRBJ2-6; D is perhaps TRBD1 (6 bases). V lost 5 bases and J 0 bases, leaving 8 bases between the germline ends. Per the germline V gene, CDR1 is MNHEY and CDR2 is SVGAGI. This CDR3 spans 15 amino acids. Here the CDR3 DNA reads TGTGCCAGCAGTGGACAGTTCTCTGGGGCCAACGTCCTGACTTTC. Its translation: CASSGQFSGANVLTF.

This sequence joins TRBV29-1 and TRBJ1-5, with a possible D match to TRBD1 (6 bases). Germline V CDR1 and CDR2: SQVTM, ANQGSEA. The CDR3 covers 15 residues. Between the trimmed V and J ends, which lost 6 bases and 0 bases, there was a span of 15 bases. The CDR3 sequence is CSVVMTGFSNQPQHF. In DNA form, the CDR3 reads TGCAGCGTGGTGATGACAGGTTTTAGCAATCAGCCCCAGCATTTT.

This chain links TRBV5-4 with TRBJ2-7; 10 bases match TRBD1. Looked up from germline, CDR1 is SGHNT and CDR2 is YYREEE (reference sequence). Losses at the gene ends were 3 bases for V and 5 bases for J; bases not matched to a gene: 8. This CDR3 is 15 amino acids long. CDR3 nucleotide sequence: TGTGCCAGCAGCTCCTTCTCCGGGACAGGGGACGAGCAGTACGTC. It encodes CASSSFSGTGDEQYV.

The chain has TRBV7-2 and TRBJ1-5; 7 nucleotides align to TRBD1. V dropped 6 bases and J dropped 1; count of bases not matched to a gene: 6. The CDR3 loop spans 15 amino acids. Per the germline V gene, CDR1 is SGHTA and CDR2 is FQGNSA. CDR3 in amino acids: CASSFDRASNQPQHF. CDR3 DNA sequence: TGTGCCAGCAGTTTTGACAGGGCGAGCAATCAGCCCCAGCATTTT. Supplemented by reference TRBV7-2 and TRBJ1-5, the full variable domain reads GAGVSQSPSNKVTEKGKDVELRCDPISGHTALYWYRQSLGQGLEFLIYFQGNSAPDKSGLPSDRFSAERTGGSVSTLTIQRTQQEDSAVYLCASSFDRASNQPQHFGDGTRLSIL.

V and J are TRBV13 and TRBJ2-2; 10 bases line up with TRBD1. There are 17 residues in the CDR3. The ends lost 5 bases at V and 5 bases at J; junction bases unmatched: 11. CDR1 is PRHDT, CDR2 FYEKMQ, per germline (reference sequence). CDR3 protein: CASSNRDRGDRTGELFF. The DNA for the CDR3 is TGTGCCAGCAGCAATCGGGACAGGGGTGATCGAACCGGGGAGCTGTTTTTT.

In DNA form, the CDR3 reads TGTGCCAGCAGCCAAGAAGGGCCTAGGGACTACTCCTACGAGCAGTACTTC. This codes for CASSQEGPRDYSYEQYF. The J gene is TRBJ2-7, the V gene TRBV4-2, with 7 bases matching TRBD2. The V segment lost 0 bases and the J segment 0 bases; nucleotides outside the gene matches: 8. The germline gives CDR1 LGHNA, CDR2 YNFKEQ. This CDR3 has 17 amino acids.

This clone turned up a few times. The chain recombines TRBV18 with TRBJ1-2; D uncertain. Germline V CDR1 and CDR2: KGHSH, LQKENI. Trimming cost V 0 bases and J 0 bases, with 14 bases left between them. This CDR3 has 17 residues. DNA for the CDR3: TGTGCCAGCTCACCACCAGGGAGGTCTCAAGCTAACTATGGCTACACCTTC. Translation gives CASSPPGRSQANYGYTF.

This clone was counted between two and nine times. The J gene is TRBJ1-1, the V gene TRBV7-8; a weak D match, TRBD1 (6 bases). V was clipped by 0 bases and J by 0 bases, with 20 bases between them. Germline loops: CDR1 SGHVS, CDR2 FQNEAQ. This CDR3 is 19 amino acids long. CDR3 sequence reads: CASSLAGVAGAYMNTEAFF. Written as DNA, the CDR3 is TGTGCCAGCAGCTTAGCGGGGGTGGCAGGGGCCTACATGAACACTGAAGCTTTCTTT.